Below, 8 T cell receptor beta chains from the same sample are listed, as sequenced in a study of ipilimumab plus nivolumab after autologous stem cell transplantation. Libraries were prepared by immunoSEQ multiplex PCR; TCRdb keeps only in-frame clonotypes and omits some of them. The sample contains 40,000 to 45,000 clones, around 92% of which appear only once. The material sequenced was PBMCs, taken in a trial of ipilimumab plus nivolumab as post-transplant consolidation. The receptor source for this set is a male donor with multiple myeloma.

The chain employs TRBV6-5 and TRBJ2-3, with a tentative D call TRBD2 (6 bases). The ends were cut back, 10 bases at V and 6 bases at J, with 14 bases in the middle. This CDR3 is 12 amino acids long. Per the germline V gene, CDR1 is MNHEY and CDR2 is SVGAGI. This CDR3 reads CATRRAGDTQYF. The CDR3 nucleotides read TGTGCCACCAGGAGGGCAGGGGATACGCAGTATTTT.

A single count supports this clone. The chain employs TRBV5-6 and TRBJ2-2; no clear D. The CDR3 sequence is 15 residues long. V lost 1 base and J lost 5, with 12 bases in between. Germline V gene lookup returns CDR1 SGHDT and CDR2 YYEEEE. CDR3 nucleotide sequence: TGTGCCAGCAGCTTGTGGTGGGCCGGGACCGGGGAGCTGTTTTTT. Amino acid sequence: CASSLWWAGTGELFF.

The chain employs TRBV7-2 and TRBJ1-1; no definite D call. The germline gives CDR1 SGHTA, CDR2 FQGNSA. The V gene lost 1 base and the J gene lost 0 bases, with 9 bases spanning the gap. There are 15 residues in the CDR3. The DNA of the CDR3 is TGTGCCAGCAGCTTAGATACACAAATGAACACTGAAGCTTTCTTT. Residues: CASSLDTQMNTEAFF.

This rearrangement joins TRBV27 to TRBJ2-7; 8 positions match TRBD1. The V gene end was trimmed by 5 bases and the J gene end by 3 bases; junction bases not matched to a gene: 9. Germline values: CDR1 MNHEY, CDR2 SMNVEV (reference sequence). The CDR3 extends over 15 amino acids. For the CDR3, the DNA is TGTGCCAGCAGTCGGAGGACAGGGTGGGACTACGAGCAGTACTTC. It codes for CASSRRTGWDYEQYF.

V usage is TRBV7-8 and J usage is TRBJ2-1; no firm D call. Germline CDR1 SGHVS, CDR2 FQNEAQ. V was trimmed by 5 bases and J by 10 bases, leaving 12 bases between them. This CDR3 has 12 amino acids. In nucleotides, the CDR3 is TGTGCCAGCAGCCTCTCTAGACTCGAGCAGTTCTTC. Translated, it gives CASSLSRLEQFF.

The chain employs TRBV7-3 and TRBJ2-7; D possibly uses TRBD1 or TRBD2 (5 bases each). Germline CDR1 SGHTA, CDR2 FQGTGA. This CDR3 is 15 amino acids long. Deletions cut 1 base from V and 2 bases from J, with 12 bases between. The DNA of the CDR3 is TGTGCCAGCAGCTTAAGGGACGGAGGCGCCTACGAGCAGTACTTC. Its translation is CASSLRDGGAYEQYF.

This chain connects TRBV27 to TRBJ1-5; 10 bases align to TRBD1. CDR1 is MNHEY, CDR2 SMNVEV, per germline (reference sequence). This CDR3 has 15 amino acids. The junction had 10 bases not matched to a gene; V was cut back by 5 bases and J by 9 bases. This CDR3 reads CASSGDRGTIGPQHF. The CDR3 bases are TGTGCCAGCAGTGGGGACAGGGGAACGATTGGGCCCCAGCATTTT.

This sequence joins TRBV7-2 and TRBJ2-5; D is ambiguous. Germline V gene lookup returns CDR1 SGHTA and CDR2 FQGNSA. Trimming shortened V by 4 bases and J by 3 bases, and 12 bases separated the two germline ends. This CDR3 is 14 amino acids long. Written as DNA, the CDR3 is TGTGCCAGCAGCTCTCCTCCCATAGAAGAGACCCAGTACTTC. The encoded protein is CASSSPPIEETQYF.